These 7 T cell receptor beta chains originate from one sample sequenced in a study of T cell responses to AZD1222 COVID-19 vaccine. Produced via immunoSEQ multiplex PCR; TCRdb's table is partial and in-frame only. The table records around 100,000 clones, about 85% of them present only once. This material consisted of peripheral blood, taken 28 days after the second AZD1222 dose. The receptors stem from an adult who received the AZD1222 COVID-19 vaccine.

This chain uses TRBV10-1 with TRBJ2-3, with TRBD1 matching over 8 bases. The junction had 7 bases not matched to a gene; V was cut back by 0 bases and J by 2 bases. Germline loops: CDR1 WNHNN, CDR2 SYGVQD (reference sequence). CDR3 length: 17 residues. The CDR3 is CASSESVGQGNTDTQYF. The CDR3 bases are TGCGCCAGCAGTGAGTCAGTAGGACAGGGAAACACAGATACGCAGTATTTT.

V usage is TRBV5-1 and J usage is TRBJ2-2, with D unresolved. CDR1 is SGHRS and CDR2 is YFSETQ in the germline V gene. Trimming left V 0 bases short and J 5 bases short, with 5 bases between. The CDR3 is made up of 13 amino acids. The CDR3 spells CASSLVGTGELFF. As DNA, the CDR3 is TGCGCCAGCAGCTTGGTGGGTACCGGGGAGCTGTTTTTT. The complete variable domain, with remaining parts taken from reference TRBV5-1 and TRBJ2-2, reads KAGVTQTPRYLIKTRGQQVTLSCSPISGHRSVSWYQQTPGQGLQFLFEYFSETQRNKGNFPGRFSGRQFSNSRSEMNVSTLELGDSALYLCASSLVGTGELFFGEGSRLTVL.

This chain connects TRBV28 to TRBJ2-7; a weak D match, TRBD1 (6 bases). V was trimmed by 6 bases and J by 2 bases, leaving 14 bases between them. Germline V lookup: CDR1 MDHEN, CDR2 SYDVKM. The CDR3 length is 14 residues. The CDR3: CASSQGTAAYEQYF. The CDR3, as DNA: TGTGCCAGCAGCCAGGGGACGGCCGCCTACGAGCAGTACTTC.

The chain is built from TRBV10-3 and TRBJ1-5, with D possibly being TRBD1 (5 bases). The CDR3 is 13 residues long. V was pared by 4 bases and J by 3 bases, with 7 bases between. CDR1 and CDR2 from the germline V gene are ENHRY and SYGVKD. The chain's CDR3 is CAISGQFNQPQHF. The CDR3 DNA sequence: TGTGCCATCAGTGGACAGTTCAATCAGCCCCAGCATTTT.

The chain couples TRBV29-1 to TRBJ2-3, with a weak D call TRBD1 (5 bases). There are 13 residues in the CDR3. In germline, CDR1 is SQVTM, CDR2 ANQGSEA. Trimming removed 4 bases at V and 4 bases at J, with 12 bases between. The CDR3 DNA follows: TGCAGCGTTGTACCTGGGGCCGCAGATACGCAGTATTTT. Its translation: CSVVPGAADTQYF.

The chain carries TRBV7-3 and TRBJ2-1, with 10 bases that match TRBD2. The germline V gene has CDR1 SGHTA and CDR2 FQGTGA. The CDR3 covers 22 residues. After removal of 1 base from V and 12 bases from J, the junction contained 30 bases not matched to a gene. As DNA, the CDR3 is TGTGCCAGCAGCTTAAGGTCTCCGGGGGTGACCACAAACGGGACTAGCGCATTGACGCAGTTCTTC. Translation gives CASSLRSPGVTTNGTSALTQFF.

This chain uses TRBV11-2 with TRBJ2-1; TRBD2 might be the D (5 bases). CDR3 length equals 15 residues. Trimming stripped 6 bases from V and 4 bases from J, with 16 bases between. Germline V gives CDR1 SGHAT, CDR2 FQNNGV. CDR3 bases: TGTGCCAGCAGTCAGGAGCGGCCTCCTTACAATGAGCAGTTCTTC. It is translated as CASSQERPPYNEQFF.